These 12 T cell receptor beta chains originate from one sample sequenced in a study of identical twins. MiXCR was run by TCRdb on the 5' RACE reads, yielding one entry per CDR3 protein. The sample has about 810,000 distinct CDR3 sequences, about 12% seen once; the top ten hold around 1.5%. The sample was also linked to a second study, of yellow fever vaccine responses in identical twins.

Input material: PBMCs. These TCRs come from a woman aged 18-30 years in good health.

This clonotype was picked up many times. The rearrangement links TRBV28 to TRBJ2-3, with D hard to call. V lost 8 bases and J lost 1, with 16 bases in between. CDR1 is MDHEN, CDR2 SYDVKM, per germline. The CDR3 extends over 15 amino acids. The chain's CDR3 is CASSAGRKGTDTQYF. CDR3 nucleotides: TGTGCCAGCTCGGCCGGAAGGAAGGGCACAGATACGCAGTATTTT.

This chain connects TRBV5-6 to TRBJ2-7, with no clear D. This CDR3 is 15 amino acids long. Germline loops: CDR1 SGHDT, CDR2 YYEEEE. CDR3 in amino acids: CAISSGLLSSYEQYV. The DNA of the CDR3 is TGTGCCATCAGCTCCGGGCTCCTCAGCTCCTACGAGCAGTACGTC.

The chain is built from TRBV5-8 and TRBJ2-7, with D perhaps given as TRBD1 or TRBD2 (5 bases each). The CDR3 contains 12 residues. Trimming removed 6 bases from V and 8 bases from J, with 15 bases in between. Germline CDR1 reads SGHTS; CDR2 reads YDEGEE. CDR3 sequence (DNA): TGTGCCAGCACCCTGGGGAAGGGACAGCAGTACTTC. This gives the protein CASTLGKGQQYF.

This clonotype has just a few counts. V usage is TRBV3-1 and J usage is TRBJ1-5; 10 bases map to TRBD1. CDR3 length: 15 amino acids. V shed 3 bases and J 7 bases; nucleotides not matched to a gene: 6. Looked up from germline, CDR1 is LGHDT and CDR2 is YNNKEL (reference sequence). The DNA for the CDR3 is TGTGCCAGCAGCCAGACAGGGGGCGAAGGGCAGCCCCAGCATTTT. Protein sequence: CASSQTGGEGQPQHF.

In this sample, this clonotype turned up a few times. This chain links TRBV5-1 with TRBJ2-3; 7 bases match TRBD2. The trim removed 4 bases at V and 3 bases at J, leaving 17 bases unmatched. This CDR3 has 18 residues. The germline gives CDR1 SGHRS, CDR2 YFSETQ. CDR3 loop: CASSPRPSGIGRTDTQYF. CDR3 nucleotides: TGCGCCAGCAGCCCTCGGCCTAGCGGAATCGGTCGGACAGATACGCAGTATTTT.

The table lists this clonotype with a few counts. As DNA, the CDR3 is TGTGCCAGCAGCTTACCCGGGACAGGGGGCACCGGGGAGCTGTTTTTT. Its protein product is CASSLPGTGGTGELFF. The rearrangement links TRBV7-8 to TRBJ2-2; 11 bases are a match to TRBD1. J was trimmed by 4 bases and V by 2 bases; bases with no gene match: 3. This CDR3 has 16 residues. From germline, CDR1 is SGHVS and CDR2 FQNEAQ.

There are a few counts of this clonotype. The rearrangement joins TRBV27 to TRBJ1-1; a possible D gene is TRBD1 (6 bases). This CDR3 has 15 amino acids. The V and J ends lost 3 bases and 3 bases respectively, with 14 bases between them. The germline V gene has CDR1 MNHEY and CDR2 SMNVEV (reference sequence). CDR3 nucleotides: TGTGCCAGCAGTTTTGGGCAGGGGAGAGACACTGAAGCTTTCTTT. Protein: CASSFGQGRDTEAFF.

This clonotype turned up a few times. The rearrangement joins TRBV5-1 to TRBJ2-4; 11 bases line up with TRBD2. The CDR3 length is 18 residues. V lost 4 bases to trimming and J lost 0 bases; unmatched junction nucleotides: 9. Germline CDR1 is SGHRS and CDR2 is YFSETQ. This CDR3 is CASSPRTSGPLAKNIQYF. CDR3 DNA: TGCGCCAGCAGCCCACGGACTAGCGGGCCCCTAGCCAAAAACATTCAGTACTTC.

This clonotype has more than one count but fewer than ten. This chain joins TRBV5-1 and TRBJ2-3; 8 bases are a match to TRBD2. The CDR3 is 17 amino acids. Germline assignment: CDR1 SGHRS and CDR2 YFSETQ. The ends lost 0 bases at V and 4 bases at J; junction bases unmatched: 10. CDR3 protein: CASSLVSAGGRSDTQYF. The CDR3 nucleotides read TGCGCCAGCAGCTTGGTATCGGCGGGAGGTCGGTCAGATACGCAGTATTTT.

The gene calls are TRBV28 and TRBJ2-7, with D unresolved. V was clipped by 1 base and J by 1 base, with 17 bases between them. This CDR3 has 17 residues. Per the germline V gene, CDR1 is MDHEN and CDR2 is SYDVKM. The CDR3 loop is CASSLLLRQKLSYEQYF. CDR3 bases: TGTGCCAGCAGTTTATTGCTTAGGCAGAAACTATCCTACGAGCAGTACTTC.

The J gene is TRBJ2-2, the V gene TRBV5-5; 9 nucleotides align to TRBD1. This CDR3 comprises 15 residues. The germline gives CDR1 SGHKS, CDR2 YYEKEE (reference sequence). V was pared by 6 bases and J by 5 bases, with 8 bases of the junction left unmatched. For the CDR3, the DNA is TGTGCCAGCAAAACAGGGGGCGCAGGGACCGGGGAGCTGTTTTTT. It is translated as CASKTGGAGTGELFF.

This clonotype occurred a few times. Here the CDR3 reads CAISGQQQGGYTF. The CDR3 bases are TGTGCCATCAGTGGACAGCAGCAGGGTGGCTACACCTTC. This sequence joins TRBV10-3 and TRBJ1-2, with TRBD1 as a possible D gene (5 bases). The CDR3 has 13 residues. V was pared by 4 bases and J by 7 bases, with 13 bases between. In germline, CDR1 is ENHRY, CDR2 SYGVKD.